This TCR beta chain came from a study of T-cell memory formation after mild COVID-19. Study-level findings and limits: Later expanders leaned toward CD4+, whereas clones contracting from day 15 to 85 were balanced CD4/CD8. The CD4+ clones that contracted clustered mainly within CM and EM, and the CD8+ clones concentrated in EMRA.

TCRdb redid the calling of the 5' RACE reads with MiXCR, one entry per CDR3 protein. The sample holds hundreds of thousands of distinct CDR3 sequences; roughly 22% are singletons and the top ten take around 7.7%. Ten or more counts support this clonotype. Its antigen is unknown. The CDR3 consists of 11 residues. With 4 bases removed from V and 2 bases from J, the gap between germline ends came to 4 bases. Germline CDR1 and CDR2: SQVTM and ANQGSEA. The sequencing input was PBMCs or a T cell subset sorted from them (not recorded which). The chain couples TRBV29-1 to TRBJ2-3; D uncertain. The TCR comes from an adult woman who had mild COVID-19 (a few samples of this study predate the infection). Cell type and time point are not known. This CDR3 is CSVGTTDTQYF. For the CDR3, the DNA is TGCAGCGTTGGCACCACAGATACGCAGTATTTT.